This TCR beta chain was recovered during a study of cytomegalovirus exposure and HLA in healthy donors. The PCR ran on 60 Vbeta and 13 Jbeta primers. Authors' analysis steps: Later, tens of millions of unique TCR beta chains were counted in an analysis, and roughly 11 million of them were shared. The data were produced by immunoSEQ multiplex PCR, yet TCRdb's version contains in-frame clones alone and is incomplete. The V and J calls and clone size are taken from that table; D and trimming were inferred from the DNA. Among about 200,000 clones listed, more than 80% were seen once. Study outcomes and limitations: The Asian-associated ancestry cluster reportedly had fewer N-insertions than the approximately 670-donor mean in a later analysis. Per a prior analysis, the majority of TCR beta V segments were productive roughly 87% or roughly 30% of the time.

The table lists this clone with a count of one. Its antigen is unidentified. V was pared by 1 base and J by 3 bases, with 8 bases of the junction left unmatched. CDR3 size: 16 residues. Germline CDR1 SEHNR, CDR2 FQNEAQ (reference sequence). The sequence came from a man under 40 in good health and CMV-seronegative. Material for sequencing was PBMCs. The V gene is TRBV7-9, the J gene TRBJ2-7; 8 bases are shared with TRBD1. CDR3 sequence reads: CASSLDRGISRYEQYF. For the CDR3, the DNA is TGTGCCAGCAGCTTAGACAGGGGGATAAGCCGCTACGAGCAGTACTTC.